These 32 T cell receptor beta chains came from one sample sequenced in a study of T-cell reconstitution after alpha-beta-depleted transplantation in children. Library preparation (for TCRbeta) was performed with unique molecular identifiers. TCRdb itself ran the PCR reads through MiXCR, one entry per CDR3 protein. The table includes roughly 200,000 distinct CDR3 sequences, approximately 8.4% detected once. This sample comprised PBMCs, mostly from graft donor cells, obtained 360 days after TCRalphabeta/CD19-depleted stem cell transplant. Receptors were obtained from a male patient between 2 and 15 years old who had a stem cell transplant for acute myeloid leukemia, so the T cells may come from the graft donor.

This clonotype showed up many times. V usage is TRBV6-1 and J usage is TRBJ1-3; no clear D. The V end was cut by 8 bases, the J end by 0 bases, with 8 bases between. The CDR3 covers 13 residues. Looked up from germline, CDR1 is MNHNS and CDR2 is SASEGT. CDR3 amino acids: CASHGSSGNTIYF. Here the CDR3 DNA reads TGTGCCAGCCACGGAAGCTCTGGAAACACCATATATTTT.

There are a few counts of this clonotype. The genes are TRBV14 and TRBJ2-3; D is possibly TRBD1 (6 bases). The CDR3 totals 16 residues. V lost 5 bases and J 2 bases, leaving 17 bases between the germline ends. Germline assignment: CDR1 SGHDN and CDR2 FVKESK. CDR3 sequence (DNA): TGTGCCAGCAGCGGCCACAGGGTCTGGATCACAGATACGCAGTATTTT. The encoded protein is CASSGHRVWITDTQYF. The complete variable domain, with remaining parts taken from reference TRBV14 and TRBJ2-3, reads EAGVTQFPSHSVIEKGQTVTLRCDPISGHDNLYWYRRVMGKEIKFLLHFVKESKQDESGMPNNRFLAERTGGTYSTLKVQPAELEDSGVYFCASSGHRVWITDTQYFGPGTRLTVL.

The chain combines TRBV11-2 with TRBJ2-7; no firm D call. The germline V gene encodes CDR1 SGHAT and CDR2 FQNNGV. V shed 0 bases and J shed 5 bases, with 14 bases lying between them. This CDR3 spans 15 amino acids. The CDR3 here is CASSLEAAFWHEQYF. The CDR3 DNA sequence: TGTGCCAGCAGCTTAGAGGCAGCCTTTTGGCACGAGCAGTACTTC.

The chain has TRBV11-3 and TRBJ2-5; D unresolved. Germline CDR1 is SGHNT and CDR2 is YENEEA. V lost 2 bases and J 5 bases, leaving 9 bases between the germline ends. The CDR3 length is 13 residues. The CDR3 is CASSLMVGETQYF. CDR3 in DNA: TGTGCCAGCAGCTTAATGGTTGGGGAGACCCAGTACTTC.

This sequence joins TRBV20-1 and TRBJ2-4; the match to TRBD1 covers 7 bases. The CDR3 extends over 15 amino acids. J gave up 8 bases and V 0 bases, and 10 bases lay outside the gene matches. Germline CDR1 reads DFQATT; CDR2 reads SNEGSKA (reference sequence). CDR3 sequence: CSARDLQGMRHIQYF. The CDR3 DNA reads TGCAGTGCTAGAGATCTACAGGGGATGAGGCACATTCAGTACTTC.

The genes are TRBV2 and TRBJ2-5; D is possibly TRBD2 (6 bases). Between the trimmed V and J ends, which lost 0 bases and 7 bases, there was a span of 12 bases. The CDR3 is 14 amino acids. The V gene's germline CDR1 is SNHLY and CDR2 FYNNEI. CDR3 sequence: CASSEAGGGGTQYF. The DNA for the CDR3 is TGTGCCAGCAGTGAAGCGGGGGGAGGTGGGACCCAGTACTTC.

This clonotype was counted many times. The genes are TRBV12-3 or TRBV12-4 and TRBJ2-3; D perhaps matches TRBD2 (5 bases). This CDR3 spans 15 amino acids. The germline V and J ends were trimmed by 3 bases and 4 bases, with 14 bases remaining between them. The CDR3 nucleotides read TGTGCCAGCAGTTTGCGCGCGGGCGTATCAGATACGCAGTATTTT. Its translation: CASSLRAGVSDTQYF.

A few counts support this clonotype. The V gene is TRBV5-1, the J gene TRBJ2-1; unclear D gene. The CDR3 spans 16 residues. V lost 1 base to trimming and J lost 5 bases, with 16 bases between them. From germline, CDR1 is SGHRS and CDR2 YFSETQ. The chain's CDR3 is CASSLSTVPEDNEQFF. As DNA, the CDR3 is TGCGCCAGCAGCTTGAGTACGGTACCCGAAGACAATGAGCAGTTCTTC.

The chain links TRBV5-6 to TRBJ2-4, with D possibly TRBD2 on 6 matching bases. V was pared by 1 base and J by 0 bases, with 14 bases between. This CDR3 region has 17 residues. Germline assignment: CDR1 SGHDT and CDR2 YYEEEE. In nucleotides, the CDR3 is TGTGCCAGCAGCTTGAGGCTTAGCGGAGTAGCCAAAAACATTCAGTACTTC. It specifies CASSLRLSGVAKNIQYF.

This clonotype was picked up many times. The chain joins TRBV25-1 to TRBJ1-5; a possible D gene is TRBD1 (6 bases). CDR1 MGHDK and CDR2 SYGVNS come from the germline V gene. CDR3 length: 15 amino acids. V was shortened by 6 bases and J by 5 bases, with 17 bases between the two germline ends. CDR3 in DNA: TGTGCCAGCAGCCCCGACAGGACGGGGGATCAGCCCCAGCATTTT. It encodes CASSPDRTGDQPQHF.

This clonotype has just a few counts. The genes are TRBV2 and TRBJ1-5; no definite D call. Deletions cut 6 bases from V and 8 bases from J, with 11 bases between. The CDR3 contains 12 residues. Germline CDR1 and CDR2: SNHLY and FYNNEI. The CDR3 DNA reads as TGTGCCAGCAGGACCCCGGGAGAGCCCCAGCATTTT. Encoded protein: CASRTPGEPQHF.

In this sample, this clonotype turned up many times. The CDR3 coding sequence is TGCGCCAGCAGCCAAGATTTGGATGATACGCAGTATTTT. Its protein is CASSQDLDDTQYF. V is TRBV4-3 and J is TRBJ2-3; no clear D gene. The CDR3 has 13 residues. V lost 0 bases and J 6 bases, leaving 7 bases between the germline ends. Germline V CDR1 and CDR2: LGHNA, YSLEER.

This clonotype was observed a few times. The chain has TRBV5-1 and TRBJ2-5; no definite D call. The V gene lost 4 bases and the J gene lost 4 bases, with 14 bases spanning the gap. CDR3 length: 14 residues. Germline CDR1 SGHRS, CDR2 YFSETQ. CDR3: CASSRTNPRETQYF. The CDR3 DNA reads TGCGCCAGCAGCCGCACAAACCCCCGAGAGACCCAGTACTTC.

This clonotype has a count of ten or more. One end of the junction does not line up with germline, which may come from a read error. The CDR3 DNA reads TGTGCCAGCAGCCCCAGGGGGCGGGGACCGGATTTT. This sequence encodes CASSPRGRGPDF. The V gene is TRBV12-3 or TRBV12-4, the J gene TRBJ1-3, with 8 bases aligning to TRBD1. The CDR3 has 12 residues.

The genes are TRBV10-3 and TRBJ2-7; D is ambiguous. The V end lost 3 bases, the J end lost 0 bases, and 12 bases lay between the germline ends. This CDR3 is built from 15 residues. Germline V gene data show CDR1 as ENHRY and CDR2 as SYGVKD. CDR3 in amino acids: CAISDEANHSYEQYF. The CDR3 nucleotides are TGTGCCATCAGTGATGAAGCGAACCACTCCTACGAGCAGTACTTC.

This clonotype has a handful of counts. The chain combines TRBV7-9 with TRBJ2-1; D not certain. Germline V gene data show CDR1 as SEHNR and CDR2 as FQNEAQ (reference sequence). V was cut by 1 base and J by 2 bases, with 9 bases left in between. The CDR3 spans 15 residues. CDR3 sequence reads: CASSLGGFPYNEQFF. In DNA, the CDR3 is TGTGCCAGCAGCTTAGGGGGTTTTCCCTACAATGAGCAGTTCTTC.

The CDR3 protein is CASTSSLTGGTYEQYF. DNA for the CDR3: TGTGCCAGCACCAGCTCTCTCACGGGGGGAACCTACGAGCAGTACTTC. The chain carries TRBV12-3 or TRBV12-4 and TRBJ2-7; TRBD2 agrees at 7 bases. Losses at the gene ends were 7 bases for V and 2 bases for J; bases not matched to a gene: 14. CDR3 length: 16 amino acids.

In its sample, this clonotype was seen many times. The chain combines TRBV10-3 with TRBJ1-5, with 9 positions matching TRBD1. This CDR3 spans 14 amino acids. Unmatched junction bases numbered 5, after V lost 4 bases and J lost 7 bases. Germline V gives CDR1 ENHRY, CDR2 SYGVKD. The CDR3 region is CAISGGQGVQPQHF. CDR3 DNA: TGTGCCATCAGTGGGGGACAGGGTGTGCAGCCCCAGCATTTT.

This clonotype was detected a few times. This chain joins TRBV20-1 and TRBJ2-1; 10 nucleotides line up with TRBD2. The CDR3 runs to 15 residues. Germline assignment: CDR1 DFQATT and CDR2 SNEGSKA (reference sequence). With 5 bases clipped from V and 5 bases from J, the junction kept 9 bases outside the gene matches. The CDR3, as DNA: TGCAGTGCTGAGGGGACTAGCGAGGTGGACAATGAGCAGTTCTTC. Translating gives CSAEGTSEVDNEQFF.

At least ten counts were recorded for this clonotype. This chain joins TRBV7-2 and TRBJ2-1; D may be TRBD1 (6 bases). Trimming cost V 4 bases and J 0 bases, with 7 bases left between them. The CDR3 runs 14 residues. Germline CDR1 is SGHTA and CDR2 is FQGNSA. This CDR3 is CASSSGASYNEQFF. CDR3 sequence (DNA): TGTGCCAGCAGCTCAGGGGCCTCCTACAATGAGCAGTTCTTC.

This clonotype was counted at least ten times. The rearrangement uses TRBV5-5 and TRBJ2-6; D gene uncertain. Germline CDR1 reads SGHKS; CDR2 reads YYEKEE (reference sequence). V lost 2 bases to trimming and J lost 6 bases, with 12 bases between them. The CDR3 has 15 amino acids. The CDR3 reads CASSFAVISANVLTF. CDR3 bases: TGTGCCAGCAGCTTCGCAGTGATCTCGGCCAACGTCCTGACTTTC.

This clonotype was seen repeatedly, ten times or more. The chain is built from TRBV9 and TRBJ2-1; D not certain. This CDR3 has 13 amino acids. V lost 0 bases, J lost 5 bases, and 6 bases lay in between. Germline assignment: CDR1 SGDLS and CDR2 YYNGEE. The DNA of the CDR3 is TGTGCCAGCAGCGTAGGTGGGGACAATGAGCAGTTCTTC. It translates to CASSVGGDNEQFF.

This clonotype was recorded many times. V is TRBV12-3 or TRBV12-4 and J is TRBJ2-7; 8 nucleotides align to TRBD2. The CDR3 extends over 14 amino acids. Trimming removed 6 bases from V and 0 bases from J; junction bases left unmatched: 4. The CDR3 coding sequence is TGTGCCAGCAGAACTAGCGGATCCTCCTACGAGCAGTACTTC. Protein: CASRTSGSSYEQYF.

V gene TRBV10-3 combines with J gene TRBJ2-3; perhaps TRBD2 as D (5 bases). The CDR3 loop spans 13 amino acids. Looked up from germline, CDR1 is ENHRY and CDR2 is SYGVKD. Trimming cost V 4 bases and J 4 bases, with 9 bases left between them. Here the CDR3 reads CAISGMRADTQYF. DNA of the CDR3: TGTGCCATCAGTGGGATGAGGGCAGATACGCAGTATTTT.

This clonotype was picked up a small number of times. The chain employs TRBV12-3 or TRBV12-4 and TRBJ2-7; TRBD1 matches at 11 bases. J gave up 5 bases and V 6 bases, and 6 bases lay outside the gene matches. The CDR3 is 14 residues long. CDR3 residues: CASSGTGGTNEQYF. CDR3 nucleotides: TGTGCCAGCAGCGGGACAGGGGGGACCAACGAGCAGTACTTC.

This clonotype came up a few times. The rearrangement links TRBV29-1 to TRBJ2-4; no firm D call. V lost 1 base to trimming and J lost 4 bases, with 2 bases between them. The CDR3 is 11 residues long. Per germline, CDR1 SQVTM and CDR2 ANQGSEA. The CDR3 reads CSVEGKNIQYF. The CDR3 nucleotides read TGCAGCGTTGAAGGGAAAAACATTCAGTACTTC.

This clonotype was detected ten times or more. The V gene is TRBV4-3, the J gene TRBJ2-7; 7 positions agree with TRBD2. The CDR3 is 14 residues long. Trimming took 1 base from V and 3 from J; bases not matched to a gene: 3. CDR1 and CDR2 (germline): LGHNA, YSLEER. CDR3 amino acids: CASSQGLAVYEQYF. The CDR3 DNA sequence: TGCGCCAGCAGCCAAGGCCTAGCGGTCTACGAGCAGTACTTC.

This clonotype occurred many times. The chain carries TRBV9 and TRBJ1-2; D unresolved. V was cut by 3 bases and J by 4 bases, with 13 bases left in between. Per germline, CDR1 SGDLS and CDR2 YYNGEE. CDR3 length: 14 residues. CDR3 region: CASSAEAQFYGYTF. As DNA, the CDR3 is TGTGCCAGCAGCGCTGAAGCGCAGTTCTATGGCTACACCTTC.

In this sample, this clonotype turned up a few times. This chain links TRBV20-1 with TRBJ2-1, with TRBD1 matching over 9 bases. The CDR3 is 14 amino acids. The V gene end was trimmed by 3 bases and the J gene end by 7 bases; junction bases not matched to a gene: 7. Germline assignment: CDR1 DFQATT and CDR2 SNEGSKA (reference sequence). The CDR3, as DNA: TGCAGTGCTAGTGGTGGACAGGGGAAGAATGAGCAGTTCTTC. Amino acid sequence: CSASGGQGKNEQFF.

The chain uses TRBV5-1 and TRBJ2-3, with 8 bases matching TRBD1. The length of the CDR3 is 15 residues. V dropped 4 bases and J dropped 1; count of bases not matched to a gene: 5. Germline values: CDR1 SGHRS, CDR2 YFSETQ. The CDR3 sequence: CASSTDRVGTDTQYF. Written as DNA, the CDR3 is TGCGCCAGCAGCACGGACAGGGTGGGCACAGATACGCAGTATTTT. The entire variable domain, with the rest obtained from reference TRBV5-1 and TRBJ2-3, is as follows: KAGVTQTPRYLIKTRGQQVTLSCSPISGHRSVSWYQQTPGQGLQFLFEYFSETQRNKGNFPGRFSGRQFSNSRSEMNVSTLELGDSALYLCASSTDRVGTDTQYFGPGTRLTVL.

This clonotype has at least ten counts. V gene TRBV7-9 combines with J gene TRBJ2-3; D is uncertain. Germline CDR1 SEHNR, CDR2 FQNEAQ (reference sequence). The germline V and J ends were trimmed by 4 bases and 5 bases, with 10 bases remaining between them. The CDR3 extends over 13 amino acids. CDR3 bases: TGTGCCAGCAGCTCACGGCGAGGAGATACGCAGTATTTT. Translation gives CASSSRRGDTQYF.

The chain is built from TRBV5-1 and TRBJ1-2; 7 bases map to TRBD1. Germline trimming cut 5 bases from V and 3 bases from J; bases unmatched to any gene: 10. Germline values: CDR1 SGHRS, CDR2 YFSETQ. The CDR3 has 15 amino acids. In DNA, the CDR3 is TGCGCCAGCAGACAGGGGATCCCTCTCGACTATGGCTACACCTTC. Translating gives CASRQGIPLDYGYTF. Using reference TRBV5-1 and TRBJ1-2 for the parts outside the CDR3, the full variable domain is KAGVTQTPRYLIKTRGQQVTLSCSPISGHRSVSWYQQTPGQGLQFLFEYFSETQRNKGNFPGRFSGRQFSNSRSEMNVSTLELGDSALYLCASRQGIPLDYGYTFGSGTRLTVV.